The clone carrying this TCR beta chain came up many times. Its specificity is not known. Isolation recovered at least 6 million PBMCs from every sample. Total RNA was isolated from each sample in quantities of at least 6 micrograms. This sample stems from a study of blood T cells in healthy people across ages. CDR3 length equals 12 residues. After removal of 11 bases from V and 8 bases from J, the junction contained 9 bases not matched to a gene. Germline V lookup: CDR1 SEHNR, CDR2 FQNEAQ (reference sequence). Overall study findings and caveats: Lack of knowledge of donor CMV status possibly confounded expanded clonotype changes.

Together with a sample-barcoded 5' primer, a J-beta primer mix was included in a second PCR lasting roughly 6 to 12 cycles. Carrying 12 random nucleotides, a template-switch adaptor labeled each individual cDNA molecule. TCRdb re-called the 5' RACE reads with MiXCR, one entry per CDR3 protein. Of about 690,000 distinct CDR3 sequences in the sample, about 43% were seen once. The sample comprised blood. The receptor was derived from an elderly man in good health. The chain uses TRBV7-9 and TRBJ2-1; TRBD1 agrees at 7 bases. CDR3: CAARSQGDEQFF. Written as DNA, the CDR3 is TGTGCCGCCCGATCCCAGGGGGATGAGCAGTTCTTC.